The rows below give T cell receptor beta chains drawn from one sample of a study of graft-versus-host responses after intestinal transplantation. The repertoire was sequenced with immunoSEQ multiplex PCR; TCRdb's copy has only in-frame clones and lacks some. The profile shows around 25,000 clones, roughly 42% of them singletons. This sample comprised alloreactive CD4+ T cells from a mixed lymphocyte reaction culture, obtained before intestinal transplant. The receptors stem from a human patient who received an intestinal transplant. Each CDR3 is given with its conserved first and last residue. The order of the fields is clone size, J gene, D gene, V gene, CDR3 DNA, CDR3 protein. The D gene is left open where the match is weak. Clone size, where shown, is once, few, many, or a class for clones that have expanded.

few | TRBJ2-1 | NA | TRBV27 | TGTGCCAGCAGTTCACAGGAAAGCTCCTACAATGAGCAGTTCTTC | CASSSQESSYNEQFF
NA | TRBJ1-5 | NA | TRBV28 | TGTGCCAGCATTACAGGGAATAGCAATCAGCCCCAGCATTTT | CASITGNSNQPQHF
few | TRBJ2-3 | TRBD2 | TRBV4-2 | TGTGCCAGCAGCCAAGACGGGACTACAATCACAGATACGCAGTATTTT | CASSQDGTTITDTQYF
few | TRBJ2-3 | NA | TRBV30 | TGTGCCTGGGGCGGAACAGGGTCAGATACGCAGTATTTT | CAWGGTGSDTQYF
few | TRBJ1-4 | TRBD1 | TRBV4-3 | TGCGCCAGCAGCCCGGGACAGGGAAAGGGTGAAAAACTGTTTTTT | CASSPGQGKGEKLFF
few | TRBJ1-5 | NA | TRBV6-6 | TGTGCCAGCACCGACCCGGGGGGAGGTCAGCCCCAGCATTTT | CASTDPGGGQPQHF
few | TRBJ1-2 | NA | TRBV19 | TGTGCCAGTAGCAAACCGGGAGCAATCTGGGGCTACACCTTC | CASSKPGAIWGYTF
NA | TRBJ2-7 | TRBD2 | TRBV18 | TGTGCCAGCTCACTGAAACGAACCCAGCGGGAGTATCACGAGCAGTACTTC | CASSLKRTQREYHEQYF
NA | TRBJ2-7 | NA | TRBV2 | TGTGCCAGCAGTGAAGTTGGCAGGGGCGACGAGCAGTACTTC | CASSEVGRGDEQYF
NA | TRBJ1-2 | TRBD1 | TRBV6-5 | TGTGCCAGCAGTGGGACAGGGCGTGGTGGCTACACCTTC | CASSGTGRGGYTF
few | TRBJ1-2 | TRBD1 | TRBV7-8 | TGTGCCAGCAGCTTAGCGGCAGGGGGCCGCGGCTACACCTTC | CASSLAAGGRGYTF
few | TRBJ2-2 | NA | TRBV5-6 | TGTGCCAGCAGCTCGCCACGGGAGTGGACCGGGGAGCTGTTTTTT | CASSSPREWTGELFF
NA | TRBJ2-2 | NA | TRBV9 | TGTGCCAGCAGCGTGGACTACATCGCGAACACCGGGGAGCTGTTTTTT | CASSVDYIANTGELFF
medium-sized | TRBJ1-3 | NA | TRBV2 | TGTGCCAGCGGAGACAGTTTTTCCAGTGGAAACACCATATATTTT | CASGDSFSSGNTIYF
few | TRBJ1-6 | NA | TRBV27 | TGTGCCAGCAGTTTATCGTTCGTGAGCTCCTATAATTCACCCCTCCACTTT | CASSLSFVSSYNSPLHF
NA | TRBJ1-2 | NA | TRBV7-2 | TGTGCCAGCAGCTCTGGCAGGGGTGGCTACACCTTC | CASSSGRGGYTF
few | TRBJ2-5 | TRBD1 | TRBV30 | TGTGCCTGGAGCCAGGGGGCGAGGGAGACCCAGTACTTC | CAWSQGARETQYF
NA | TRBJ1-2 | NA | TRBV7-3 | TGTGCCAGCAGCTTAACTGGGTACCTCGGCCGGGATGGCTACACCTTC | CASSLTGYLGRDGYTF
few | TRBJ2-1 | TRBD2 | TRBV6-7 | TGTGCCAGCAGTTTCAAAAGGGGCGGGGGGAATGAGCAGTTCTTC | CASSFKRGGGNEQFF
NA | TRBJ1-1 | TRBD1 | TRBV15 | TGTGCCACCAGCACGACAGGGGGTTTGGAAGCTTTCTTT | CATSTTGGLEAFF
NA | TRBJ1-1 | TRBD1 | TRBV6-5 | TGTGCCAGCAGCCAGGGGGGATCGGCTTTCTTT | CASSQGGSAFF
few | TRBJ1-1 | NA | TRBV6-6 | TGTGCCAGCAGTTACTCGGAGATCTCGGGTGAAGCTTTCTTT | CASSYSEISGEAFF
NA | TRBJ1-1 | NA | TRBV5-1 | TGCGCCAGCAGCTTAATGACGCCTAGGATGAACACTGAAGCTTTCTTT | CASSLMTPRMNTEAFF
few | TRBJ1-1 | TRBD1 | TRBV6-5 | TGTGCCAGCAGTGTAACAGGGGGCGTGGGCACTGAAGCTTTCTTT | CASSVTGGVGTEAFF
NA | TRBJ2-7 | NA | TRBV7-8 | TGTGCCAGCAGCCTGATCGACAAGCAGTACTTC | CASSLIDKQYF
once | TRBJ1-2 | NA | TRBV19 | TGTGCCAGTAGTATTCTCAGGGATCGCTATGGCTACACCTTC | CASSILRDRYGYTF
NA | TRBJ1-1 | TRBD1 | TRBV4-1 | TGCGCCAGCAGCCAGACTGATACGGGACAGACCACTGAAGCTTTCTTT | CASSQTDTGQTTEAFF
NA | TRBJ1-1 | NA | TRBV7-3 | TGTGCCAGCAGCTCCGGGATTTACGGCACTGAAGCTTTCTTT | CASSSGIYGTEAFF
NA | TRBJ2-7 | TRBD1 | TRBV5-4 | TGTGCCAGCAGCTTAGGGACAGGAGGGTCTGTGCAGTACTTC | CASSLGTGGSVQYF
NA | TRBJ2-3 | NA | TRBV7-9 | TGTGCCAGCAGCTTTGGGTATGGGGGCCCTAGGGGAACAGATACGCAGTATTTT | CASSFGYGGPRGTDTQYF
once | TRBJ1-4 | NA | TRBV18 | TGTGCCAGCTCACTCGCCAGGGTTCGGGCCCAAGAAAAACTGTTTTTT | CASSLARVRAQEKLFF
few | TRBJ2-5 | NA | TRBV21-1 | TGTGCCAGCAGCTACCGGGACAGGGAGGAGACCCAGTACTTC | CASSYRDREETQYF